What follows are 13 T cell receptor beta chains derived from one specimen sequenced in a study of blood T cells in healthy people across ages. Alongside a J-beta primer mix, a sample-barcoded 5' primer served in a second PCR lasting roughly 6 to 12 cycles. TCRdb re-called the 5' RACE reads with MiXCR, one entry per CDR3 protein. The sample shows around 800,000 distinct CDR3 sequences, about half of them seen only once. The source material was blood. Receptors were obtained from a man of 80 years or more in good health.

This clonotype has only a few counts. This chain joins TRBV28 and TRBJ2-7; 8 bases agree with TRBD1. TRBJ2-5 matches the DNA end more closely, so the J call is doubtful. Germline CDR1 reads MDHEN; CDR2 reads SYDVKM. This CDR3 has 13 amino acids. CDR3: CASSVHRGETQYF. The CDR3 nucleotides read TGTGCCAGCAGTGTCCACAGGGGGGAGACCCAGTACTTC.

In regard to this clonotype: Since a much larger clone is just one base distant, this may be a read error. The CDR3 coding sequence is TGTGCCAGCAGCTTAGGGGCTAGCGGGAGTTCCGCCGAGCAGTACTTC. Its translation: CASSLGASGSSAEQYF. The rearrangement uses TRBV7-8 and TRBJ2-5; 10 nucleotides line up with TRBD2. The J call may be wrong; the DNA end is better matched by TRBJ2-7. The CDR3 contains 16 residues. Germline V gives CDR1 SGHVS, CDR2 FQNEAQ.

This clonotype occurred a few times. This chain links TRBV7-2 with TRBJ2-3; possibly TRBD2 for D (6 bases). CDR1 SGHTA and CDR2 FQGNSA come from the germline V gene. This CDR3 comprises 17 residues. Trimming removed 0 bases from V and 1 base from J, with 14 bases in between. The CDR3 protein is CASSLAGTSPGTDTQYF. In DNA form, the CDR3 reads TGTGCCAGCAGCTTAGCGGGAACTAGCCCTGGCACAGATACGCAGTATTTT.

In its sample, this clonotype was seen a few times. This sequence joins TRBV3-1 and TRBJ2-7; 9 bases match TRBD1. The trim removed 4 bases at V and 3 bases at J, leaving 4 bases unmatched. The CDR3 spans 14 residues. The germline gives CDR1 LGHDT, CDR2 YNNKEL (reference sequence). The CDR3, as DNA: TGTGCCAGCAGCCCTTCGGGACAGGGCTACGAGCAGTACTTC. Encoded protein: CASSPSGQGYEQYF.

This rearrangement joins TRBV4-2 to TRBJ2-7; 11 nucleotides agree with TRBD2. Trimming at V came to 0 bases and at J to 0 bases, leaving 7 bases not matched to a gene. CDR3 length: 18 amino acids. The germline gives CDR1 LGHNA, CDR2 YNFKEQ. The CDR3 loop is CASSQELSGRGSSYEQYF. In DNA, the CDR3 is TGTGCCAGCAGCCAAGAGCTTAGCGGGAGGGGGAGCTCCTACGAGCAGTACTTC.

The chain employs TRBV29-1 and TRBJ2-3; 10 bases align to TRBD2. Germline lookup yields CDR1 SQVTM and CDR2 ANQGSEA. Trimming took 6 bases from V and 3 from J; bases not matched to a gene: 9. CDR3 size: 15 residues. The chain's CDR3 is CSVQGLAQITDTQYF. DNA for the CDR3: TGCAGCGTCCAGGGACTAGCGCAGATTACAGATACGCAGTATTTT.

This sequence joins TRBV12-3 or TRBV12-4 and TRBJ2-7, with D perhaps given as TRBD1 or TRBD2 (5 bases each). This CDR3 region has 15 residues. V gave up 2 bases and J gave up 0 bases, with 11 bases separating them. CDR3: CASSLRGPSSYEQYF. The CDR3 region has the DNA TGTGCCAGCAGTTTAAGGGGACCCAGCTCCTACGAGCAGTACTTC.

The V call is TRBV6-2 or TRBV6-3, the J call TRBJ1-5, with D unclear. V was pared by 0 bases and J by 1 base, with 7 bases between. CDR1 MNHEY and CDR2 SVGEGT come from the germline V gene. This CDR3 spans 15 amino acids. CDR3 region: CASSYSPDSNQPQHF. CDR3 DNA sequence: TGTGCCAGCAGTTACTCGCCGGACAGCAATCAGCCCCAGCATTTT.

The chain combines TRBV6-2 or TRBV6-3 with TRBJ1-5; 9 positions agree with TRBD1. The CDR3 sequence is 16 residues long. The trim removed 5 bases at V and 2 bases at J, leaving 7 bases unmatched. Germline V gene data show CDR1 as MNHEY and CDR2 as SVGEGT. This CDR3 reads CASSDRGSTGNQPQHF. As DNA, the CDR3 is TGTGCCAGCAGTGACAGGGGGTCGACCGGCAATCAGCCCCAGCATTTT.

The CDR3 protein is CSVVHMGSSESPYEQYF. The CDR3 region has the DNA TGCAGCGTTGTACATATGGGGTCTAGCGAGTCCCCTTACGAGCAGTACTTC. The J gene is TRBJ2-7, the V gene TRBV29-1, with a weak D call TRBD2 (6 bases). The germline V gene has CDR1 SQVTM and CDR2 ANQGSEA. The CDR3 totals 17 residues. Trimming left V 4 bases short and J 4 bases short, with 26 bases between.

This clonotype was counted many times. This CDR3 is CASSFSTGGHGEQFF. The CDR3 DNA sequence: TGTGCCAGCAGCTTCTCGACAGGGGGACATGGTGAGCAGTTCTTC. The V call is TRBV7-2, the J call TRBJ2-1; the match to TRBD1 covers 9 bases. This CDR3 is built from 15 residues. CDR1 is SGHTA and CDR2 is FQGNSA in the germline V gene. The V segment lost 3 bases and the J segment 9 bases; nucleotides outside the gene matches: 9.

The chain is built from TRBV20-1 and TRBJ2-5, with D unresolved. The CDR3 length is 13 residues. The germline V gene encodes CDR1 DFQATT and CDR2 SNEGSKA (reference sequence). Trimming stripped 3 bases from V and 0 bases from J, with 8 bases between. The DNA for the CDR3 is TGCAGTGCTAGTTCCTCGCACCAAGAGACCCAGTACTTC. Translated, it gives CSASSSHQETQYF.

With regard to this clonotype: This may be a read error: a much more frequent sequence differs by one nucleotide. The chain recombines TRBV29-1 with TRBJ2-1; D gene ambiguous. Germline V gives CDR1 SQVTM, CDR2 ANQGSEA. This CDR3 is 14 amino acids long. V dropped 4 bases and J dropped 7 bases, with 17 bases sitting between them. CDR3 amino acids: CSVVQQESINEQFF. The CDR3 region has the DNA TGCAGCGTTGTTCAGCAGGAGAGTATAAATGAGCAGTTCTTC.